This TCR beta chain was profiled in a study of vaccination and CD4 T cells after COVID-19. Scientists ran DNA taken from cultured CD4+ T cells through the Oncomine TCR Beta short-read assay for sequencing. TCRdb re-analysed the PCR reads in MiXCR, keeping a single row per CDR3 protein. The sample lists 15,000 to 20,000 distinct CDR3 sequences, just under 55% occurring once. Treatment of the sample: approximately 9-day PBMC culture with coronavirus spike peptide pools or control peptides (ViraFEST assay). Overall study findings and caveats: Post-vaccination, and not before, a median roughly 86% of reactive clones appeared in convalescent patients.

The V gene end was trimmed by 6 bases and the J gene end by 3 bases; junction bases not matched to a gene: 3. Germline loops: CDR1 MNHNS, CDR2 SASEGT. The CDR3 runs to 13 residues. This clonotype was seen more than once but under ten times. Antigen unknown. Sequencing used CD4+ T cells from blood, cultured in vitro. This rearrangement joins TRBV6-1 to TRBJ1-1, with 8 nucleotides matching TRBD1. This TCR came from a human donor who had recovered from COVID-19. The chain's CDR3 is CASSGQGDTEAFF. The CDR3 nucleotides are TGTGCCAGCAGCGGACAGGGAGACACTGAAGCTTTCTTT.